This T cell receptor beta chain originates from a study of T cells in Graves' hyperthyroidism and ophthalmopathy. At least ten counts were recorded for this clonotype. CDR1 and CDR2 (germline): GTSNPN, SVGIG (reference sequence). The CDR3 consists of 11 residues. Trimming stripped 2 bases from V and 3 bases from J, with 5 bases between. A sample of blood taken at first hyperthyroidism diagnosis preceded any ophthalmopathy symptoms. TCR beta CDR3 regions were amplified from RNA transcripts. HTBI primers were used for first-round RT-PCR of the TCR CDR3. Each CDR3 protein is one row after TCRdb ran MiXCR on the multiplex PCR reads. The table shows 550,000 to 850,000 distinct CDR3 sequences, with around 19% occurring only once.

The sequence was obtained from a woman aged 45-59 years with Graves' hyperthyroidism that later progressed to Graves' ophthalmopathy. V usage is TRBV30 and J usage is TRBJ2-7; D not certain. The sample was blood. As DNA, the CDR3 is TGTGCCTGGAGTCCCGACTACGAGCAGTACTTC. This translates into CAWSPDYEQYF.